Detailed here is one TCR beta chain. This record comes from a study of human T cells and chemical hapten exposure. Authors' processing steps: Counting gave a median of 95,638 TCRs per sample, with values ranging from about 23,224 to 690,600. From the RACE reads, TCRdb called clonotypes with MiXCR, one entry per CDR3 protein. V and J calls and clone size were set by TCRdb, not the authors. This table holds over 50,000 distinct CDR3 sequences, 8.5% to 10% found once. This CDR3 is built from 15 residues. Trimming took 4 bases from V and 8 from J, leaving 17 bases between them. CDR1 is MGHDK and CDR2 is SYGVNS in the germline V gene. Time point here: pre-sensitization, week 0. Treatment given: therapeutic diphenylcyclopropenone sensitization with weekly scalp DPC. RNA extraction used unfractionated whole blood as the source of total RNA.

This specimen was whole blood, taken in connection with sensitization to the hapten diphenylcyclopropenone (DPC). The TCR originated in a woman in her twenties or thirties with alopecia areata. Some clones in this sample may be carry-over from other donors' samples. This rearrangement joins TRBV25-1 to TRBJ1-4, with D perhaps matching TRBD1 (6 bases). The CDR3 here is CASSGGGGVSEKLFF. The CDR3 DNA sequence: TGTGCCAGCAGTGGGGGGGGCGGAGTGAGCGAAAAACTGTTTTTT.